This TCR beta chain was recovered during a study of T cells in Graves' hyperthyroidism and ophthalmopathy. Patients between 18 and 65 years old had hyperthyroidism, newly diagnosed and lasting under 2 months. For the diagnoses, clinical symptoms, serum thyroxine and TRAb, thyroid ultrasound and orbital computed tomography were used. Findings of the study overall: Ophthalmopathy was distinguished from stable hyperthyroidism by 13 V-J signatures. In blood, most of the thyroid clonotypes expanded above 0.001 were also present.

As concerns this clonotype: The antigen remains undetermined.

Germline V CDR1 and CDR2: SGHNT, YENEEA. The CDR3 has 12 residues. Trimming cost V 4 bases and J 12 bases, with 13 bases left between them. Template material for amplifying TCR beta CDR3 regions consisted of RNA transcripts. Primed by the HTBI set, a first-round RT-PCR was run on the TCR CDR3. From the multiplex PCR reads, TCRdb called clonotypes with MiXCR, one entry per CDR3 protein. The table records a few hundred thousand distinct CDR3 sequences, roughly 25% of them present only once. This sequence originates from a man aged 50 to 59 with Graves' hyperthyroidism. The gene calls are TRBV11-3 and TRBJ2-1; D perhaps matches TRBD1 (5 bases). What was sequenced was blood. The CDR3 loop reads CASSYETRGQFF. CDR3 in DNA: TGTGCCAGCAGCTACGAGACAAGGGGGCAGTTCTTC. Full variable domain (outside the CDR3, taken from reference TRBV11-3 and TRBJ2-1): EAGVVQSPRYKIIEKKQPVAFWCNPISGHNTLYWYLQNLGQGPELLIRYENEEAVDDSQLPKDRFSAERLKGVDSTLKIQPAELGDSAVYLCASSYETRGQFFGPGTRLTVL.